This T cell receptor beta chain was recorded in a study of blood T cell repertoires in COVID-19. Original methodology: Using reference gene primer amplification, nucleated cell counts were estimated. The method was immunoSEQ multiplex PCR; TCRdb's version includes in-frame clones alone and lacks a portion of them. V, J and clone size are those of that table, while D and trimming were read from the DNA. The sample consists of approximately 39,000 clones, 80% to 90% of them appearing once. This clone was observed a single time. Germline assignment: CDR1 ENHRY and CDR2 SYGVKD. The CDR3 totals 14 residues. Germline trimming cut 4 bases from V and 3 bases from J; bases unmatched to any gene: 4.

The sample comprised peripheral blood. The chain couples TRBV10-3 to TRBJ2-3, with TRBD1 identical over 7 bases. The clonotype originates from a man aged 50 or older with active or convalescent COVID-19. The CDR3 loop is CAISAIQGTDTQYF. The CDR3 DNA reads TGTGCCATCAGTGCTATACAGGGGACAGATACGCAGTATTTT.